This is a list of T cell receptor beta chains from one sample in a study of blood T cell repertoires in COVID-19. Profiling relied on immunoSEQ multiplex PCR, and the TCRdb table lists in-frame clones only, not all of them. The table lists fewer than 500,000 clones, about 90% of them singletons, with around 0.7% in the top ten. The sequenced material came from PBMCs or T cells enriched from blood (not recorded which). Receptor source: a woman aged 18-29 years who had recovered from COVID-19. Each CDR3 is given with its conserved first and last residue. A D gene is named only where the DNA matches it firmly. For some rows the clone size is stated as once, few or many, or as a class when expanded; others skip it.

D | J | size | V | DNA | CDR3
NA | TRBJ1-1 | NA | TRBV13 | TGTGCCAGCAGACCCCCAGTTTTGGCTGAAGCTTTCTTT | CASRPPVLAEAFF
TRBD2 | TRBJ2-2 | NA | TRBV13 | TGTGCCAGCAGCTTAGACCCACTAGCGGGGAAGAACACCGGGGAGCTGTTTTTT | CASSLDPLAGKNTGELFF
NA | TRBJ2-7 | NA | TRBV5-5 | TGTGCCAGCAGCGACCCGAGGGGGACCTACGAGCAGTACTTC | CASSDPRGTYEQYF
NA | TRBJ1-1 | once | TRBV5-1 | TGCGCCAGCAGCTTGGTATGGGCAGAAAAGAACACTGAAGCTTTCTTT | CASSLVWAEKNTEAFF
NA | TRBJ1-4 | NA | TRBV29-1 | TGCAGCGTCCAAAGGGATCGGGAAGAAAAACTGTTTTTT | CSVQRDREEKLFF
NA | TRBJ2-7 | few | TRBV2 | TGTGCCAGCAGGAAACAGGAGACATACAAATACGAGCAGTACTTC | CASRKQETYKYEQYF
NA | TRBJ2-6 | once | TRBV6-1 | TGTGCCACCACTGAGACAGGCCTCTCTGGGGCCAACGTCCTGACTTTC | CATTETGLSGANVLTF
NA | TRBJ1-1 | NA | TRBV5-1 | TGCGCCAGCAGCCGCGGTACTACAGGTGGAACTTTCTTT | CASSRGTTGGTFF
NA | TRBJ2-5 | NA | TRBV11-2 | TGTGCCAGCAGCTTAGCGGGGTTTGGGGAGACCCAGTACTTC | CASSLAGFGETQYF
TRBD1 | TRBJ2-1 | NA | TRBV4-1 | TGCGCCAGCAGCCCACGGATGCCGGGACAGGAGTACAATGAGCAGTTCTTC | CASSPRMPGQEYNEQFF
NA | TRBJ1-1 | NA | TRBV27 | TGTGCCAGCAGTGGGACTAGGCAGGCTTTCTTT | CASSGTRQAFF
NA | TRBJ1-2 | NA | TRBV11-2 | TGTGCCAGCAGCTTTGGTATAGGACAGCCGACTTATGGCTACACCTTC | CASSFGIGQPTYGYTF
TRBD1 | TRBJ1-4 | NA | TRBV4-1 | TGCGCCAGCAGCCAAGTACATAGGGACAGGATGAAAAAACTGTTTTTT | CASSQVHRDRMKKLFF
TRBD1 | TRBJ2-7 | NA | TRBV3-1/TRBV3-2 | TGTGCCAGCAGCATCGGGACAGCCTACGAGCAGTACTTC | CASSIGTAYEQYF
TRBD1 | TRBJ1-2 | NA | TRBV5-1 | TGCGCCAGCAGCCTGGACAGGGTTGGCTACACCTTC | CASSLDRVGYTF
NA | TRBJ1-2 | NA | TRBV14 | TGTGCCAGCAGCCAAGGCCAGGTTTATGGCTACACCTTC | CASSQGQVYGYTF
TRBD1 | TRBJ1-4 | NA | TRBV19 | TGTGCCAGCCAAAGGGACAGCCTTAATGAAAAACTGTTTTTT | CASQRDSLNEKLFF
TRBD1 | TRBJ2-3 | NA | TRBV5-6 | TGTGCCAGCAGCTTGTTGGAGACAGGGTCTAGCACAGATACGCAGTATTTT | CASSLLETGSSTDTQYF
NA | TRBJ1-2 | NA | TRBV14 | TGTGCCAGCAGCTCACTTCCCCAGGGGCACGGCTACACCTTC | CASSSLPQGHGYTF
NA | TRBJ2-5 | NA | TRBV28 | TGTGCCAGCAGTATGGAGGGTGGTCGGCAGTACTTC | CASSMEGGRQYF
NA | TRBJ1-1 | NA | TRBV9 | TGTGCCAGCAGCGTAGATATTACCGGGGACACTGAAGCTTTCTTT | CASSVDITGDTEAFF
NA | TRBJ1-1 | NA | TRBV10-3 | TGTGCCATCAGTATTACGGGAGGTAACACTGAAGCTTTCTTT | CAISITGGNTEAFF
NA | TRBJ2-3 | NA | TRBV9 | TGTGCCAGCAGCCCCCGACCCGAGACGGGAGATACGCAGTATTTT | CASSPRPETGDTQYF
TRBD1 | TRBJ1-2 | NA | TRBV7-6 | TGTGCCAGCAGCTCCATTCCGGGACAGGGGGCGAGGAACTATGGCTACACCTTC | CASSSIPGQGARNYGYTF
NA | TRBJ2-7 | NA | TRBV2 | TGTGCCAGCAGTGTGACTAGCTCCTACGAGCAGTACTTC | CASSVTSSYEQYF
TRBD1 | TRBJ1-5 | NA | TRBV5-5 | TGTGCCAGCAGCTTGGCTCCCGGAACAGGGGGCAATCAGCCCCAGCATTTT | CASSLAPGTGGNQPQHF
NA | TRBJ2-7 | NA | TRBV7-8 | TGTGCCAGCAGCCTGAGGACGGGACACTACGAGCAGTACTTC | CASSLRTGHYEQYF
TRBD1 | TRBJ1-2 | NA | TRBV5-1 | TGCGCCAGCAGCCCGGACAGGGGGCTAGGCTACACCTTC | CASSPDRGLGYTF
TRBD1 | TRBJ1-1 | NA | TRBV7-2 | TGTGCCAGCAGCTCTCAGGGGGCGCCGGGGCTGAACACTGAAGCTTTCTTT | CASSSQGAPGLNTEAFF
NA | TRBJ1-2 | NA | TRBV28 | TGTGCCAGCAGCGGGGGGGCCACAAACTATGGCTACACCTTC | CASSGGATNYGYTF
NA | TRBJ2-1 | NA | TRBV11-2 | TGTGCCAGCAGCCTACCTCAGGACAATGAGCAGTTCTTC | CASSLPQDNEQFF